Listed below are T cell receptor beta chains from one sample, sequenced in a study of CD8+CD57+ T cells in acquired aplastic anemia. TCRdb fed the reads into MiXCR, producing one record per CDR3 protein. The data contain approximately 80,000 distinct CDR3 sequences, approximately 70% of them singletons. The sample comprised sorted CD4+, CD8+, or CD8+CD57+ T cells (not recorded which) from PBMCs. The receptors derive from a human donor with aplastic anemia. Both conserved end residues are part of each CDR3. D genes are given only for firm matches. Clone sizes are given selectively: once, few, many, or a class where the clone is expanded.

j_call,clone_size,d_call,v_call,cdr3_nt,cdr3_aa
TRBJ2-1,.,.,TRBV20-1,TGCAGTGCCCCCGGGGCGGGCCGTAATGAGCAGTTCTTC,CSAPGAGRNEQFF
TRBJ1-2,once,.,TRBV24-1,TGTGCCACCAGTGATCACCAGGGTCGTGGCTACACCTTC,CATSDHQGRGYTF
TRBJ1-1,many,.,TRBV5-8,TGTGCCAGCACCCAGGGACAAAATGGTCCTGAAGCTTTCTTT,CASTQGQNGPEAFF
TRBJ2-7,.,.,TRBV9,TGTGCCAGCAGCGGGGGGGCCGACTACGAGCAGTACTTC,CASSGGADYEQYF
TRBJ2-5,.,TRBD1,TRBV9,TGTGCCAGCAGCGACCGAAGACAGGGGGCAGTAGAGACCCAGTACTTC,CASSDRRQGAVETQYF
TRBJ2-1,few,TRBD2,TRBV7-9,TGTGCCAGCAGCTTAGTAGCGGGGGCCCAGTTCTTC,CASSLVAGAQFF
TRBJ1-3,.,.,TRBV12-3/TRBV12-4,TGTGCCAGCAGTTTAGCCTCCTCTGGAAACACCATATATTTT,CASSLASSGNTIYF
TRBJ2-1,.,.,TRBV12-3/TRBV12-4,TGTGCCAGCAGTTTAGCGGACTACAATGAGCAGTTCTTC,CASSLADYNEQFF
TRBJ2-5,.,TRBD2,TRBV29-1,TGCAGCGTACGACCGGGACTACCCCAAGAGACCCAGTACTTC,CSVRPGLPQETQYF
TRBJ2-7,.,.,TRBV9,TGTGCCAGCAGCGTAGGACCGAGCTCCTACGAGCAGTACTTC,CASSVGPSSYEQYF
TRBJ2-3,once,TRBD1,TRBV24-1,TGTGCCACCAGTGATCCGGGGGGACAGGGTGTTGGGGGTACGCAGTATTTT,CATSDPGGQGVGGTQYF
TRBJ1-1,once,.,TRBV25-1,TGTGCCAGCAGTGCAACACTGAACACTGAAGCTTTCTTT,CASSATLNTEAFF
TRBJ1-1,.,.,TRBV5-4,TGTGCCAGCAGCTCTAAGGACGGGACCACTGAAGCTTTCTTT,CASSSKDGTTEAFF
TRBJ2-5,once,.,TRBV20-1,TGCAGTGCTAGACTAGCGACGCAGACCCAGTACTTC,CSARLATQTQYF
TRBJ2-5,.,.,TRBV7-3,TGTGCCAGCAGCTTGCGCGACCAAGAGACCCAGTACTTC,CASSLRDQETQYF
TRBJ1-1,.,TRBD1,TRBV7-9,TGTGCCAGCAGCTTATCACAGGGGCCCTCTGAAGCTTTCTTT,CASSLSQGPSEAFF
TRBJ1-1,.,TRBD1,TRBV10-3,TGTGCCATCAGTGACTTACAGGGGAACCCTGAAGCTTTCTTT,CAISDLQGNPEAFF
TRBJ2-3,.,TRBD1,TRBV7-2,TGTGCCAGCAGCTTAACAGGGGGTACGCAGTATTTT,CASSLTGGTQYF
TRBJ1-6,.,.,TRBV7-9,TGTGCCAGCAGCTTGGAGATAGGAGTCAATTCACCCCTCCACTTT,CASSLEIGVNSPLHF
TRBJ1-2,.,.,TRBV19,TGTGCCACCAGTACGGACCCGCATGGCTACACCTTC,CATSTDPHGYTF
TRBJ2-7,.,.,TRBV19,TGTGCCAGTAGTATAGGGGACGGCCGCTCCTACGAGCAGTACTTC,CASSIGDGRSYEQYF
TRBJ2-7,many,.,TRBV11-1,TGTGCCAGCAGCCCGCCCAGGGACGTAAGCTCCTACGAGCAGTACTTC,CASSPPRDVSSYEQYF
TRBJ2-7,.,.,TRBV7-9,TGTGCCAGCAGCCGTCGTTTGGGGAGCTCCTACGAGCAGTACTTC,CASSRRLGSSYEQYF
TRBJ1-1,.,TRBD1,TRBV25-1,TGTGCCAGCAGCGGGACAGTAACTGAAGCTTTCTTT,CASSGTVTEAFF
TRBJ1-6,.,.,TRBV2,TGTGCCAGCAGTAGGGAACAGGGTTTTGGTTCACCCCTCCACTTT,CASSREQGFGSPLHF
TRBJ2-3,.,.,TRBV10-3,TGTGCCATCCCCAACGATACGCAGTATTTT,CAIPNDTQYF
TRBJ2-2,.,TRBD1,TRBV5-5,TGTGCCAGCAGCTGGGGACAGGGGGCACACACCGGGGAGCTGTTTTTT,CASSWGQGAHTGELFF
TRBJ1-1,.,.,TRBV7-2,TGTGCCAGCAGCTTAAAGACAAACACTGAAGCTTTCTTT,CASSLKTNTEAFF
TRBJ1-2,.,.,TRBV7-8,TGTGCCAGCAGCCGGGCAGGGAGCGGCTACACCTTC,CASSRAGSGYTF
TRBJ1-5,.,.,TRBV9,TGTGCCAGCAGCGTAGAGGGTTCCGGGCAGCCCCAGCATTTT,CASSVEGSGQPQHF
TRBJ2-7,.,.,TRBV29-1,TGCAGCGTCCACTTTCGTAGCTCCTACGAGCAGTACTTC,CSVHFRSSYEQYF
TRBJ1-1,.,.,TRBV25-1,TGTGCCAGCAAGGGGGGTGAAGCTTTCTTT,CASKGGEAFF
TRBJ2-7,.,.,TRBV9,TGTGCCAGCAGTTTAGATTACTACGAGCAGTACTTC,CASSLDYYEQYF
TRBJ2-1,few,.,TRBV20-1,TGCAGTGCTAGGGGGGAGAGGGAGAATGAGCAGTTCTTC,CSARGERENEQFF
TRBJ1-1,.,.,TRBV2,TGTGCCAGCAGGAACAGAGCGAACACTGAAGCTTTCTTT,CASRNRANTEAFF
TRBJ2-7,.,TRBD2,TRBV28,TGTGCCAGCAGCCAAGCAGCTAGCGGGAGAATCGAGCAGTACTTC,CASSQAASGRIEQYF
TRBJ2-7,.,.,TRBV24-1,TGTGCCACCAGTGATTTGCCCGGGGACGAGCAGTACTTC,CATSDLPGDEQYF
TRBJ2-7,.,TRBD2,TRBV4-2,TGTGCCAGCAGCCAGGCTAGCGGGGGCGCCGACGAGCAGTACTTC,CASSQASGGADEQYF
TRBJ1-1,once,.,TRBV2,TGTGCCAGCAGTGAAGGATGGGGGAACACTGAAGCTTTCTTT,CASSEGWGNTEAFF
TRBJ2-1,many,.,TRBV20-1,TGCAGTGCTAGAGATTTGGGACGGGAGAGTTCCTACAATGAGCAGTTCTTC,CSARDLGRESSYNEQFF
TRBJ1-2,.,.,TRBV9,TGTGCCAGCAGCGTAGGGGACGGAGTCTATGGCTACACCTTC,CASSVGDGVYGYTF
TRBJ2-7,once,.,TRBV7-2,TGTGCCAGCAGCGGGGACTTTTTCTACGAGCAGTACTTC,CASSGDFFYEQYF
TRBJ1-2,many,.,TRBV2,TGTGCCCTCGGAACGGGCTTCGGCTACACCTTC,CALGTGFGYTF
TRBJ1-5,.,TRBD1,TRBV6-1,TGTGCCAGCCTATTCAGGGGGAGCAATCAGCCCCAGCATTTT,CASLFRGSNQPQHF
TRBJ1-3,.,TRBD1,TRBV29-1,TGCAGCGTGCGGGGGGGACAGGGCAACTCTGGAAACACCATATATTTT,CSVRGGQGNSGNTIYF
TRBJ2-7,.,TRBD1,TRBV19,TGTGCCAGTAGTACGACCGGGACAGGCTCCTACGAGCAGTACTTC,CASSTTGTGSYEQYF
TRBJ1-6,.,.,TRBV19,TGTGCCAGTAACCGGGACGAGAACAATTCACCCCTCCACTTT,CASNRDENNSPLHF
TRBJ2-7,few,TRBD1,TRBV10-3,TGTGCCATCAGTGAGTTGCTGGGACAGGGGGCGTACGAGCAGTACTTC,CAISELLGQGAYEQYF
TRBJ2-2,.,.,TRBV7-9,TGTGCCAGCAGCCCTTTCACCGGGGAGCTGTTTTTT,CASSPFTGELFF
TRBJ2-2,.,TRBD1,TRBV11-2,TGTGCCAGCAGCTCCCTTACGACAGGGATCACCGGGGAGCTGTTTTTT,CASSSLTTGITGELFF
TRBJ2-7,many,.,TRBV7-9,TGTGCCAGCAGCCCAGAACTAATTTACGAGCAGTACTTC,CASSPELIYEQYF